This T cell receptor (beta chain) was profiled in a study of CD8 T cells in ankylosing spondylitis. The study's findings and limits: Certain motif variants had earlier appeared in reactive arthritis synovial fluid and blood. Characteristic, it appeared, of ankylosing spondylitis blood was a TCR beta motif of 7 or 8 highly homologous variants. Disease-associated clonotypes exhibited CD8+ identity and were relatively infrequent in peripheral blood. Enrichment of disease-linked clones was reportedly significant in matched ankylosing spondylitis synovial fluid.

The CDR3 has 13 residues. Germline trimming cut 4 bases from V and 7 bases from J; bases unmatched to any gene: 5. From germline, CDR1 is SQVTM and CDR2 ANQGSEA. This clonotype was seen a few times. Its antigen remains unidentified. Libraries for TCR beta were made by quantitative 5'-RACE with molecular barcodes. TCRdb reprocessed the 5' RACE reads via MiXCR and lists one record per CDR3 protein. The table includes 670,000 or so distinct CDR3 sequences, 15% to 20% detected once. This chain links TRBV29-1 with TRBJ2-1, with 9 positions matching TRBD2. The sample taken for sequencing was blood, either unsorted or a sorted T cell fraction (not recorded which). The source of this sequence is a male donor with ankylosing spondylitis. DNA for the CDR3: TGCAGCGTTGTTAGGGCGGGGGGGAATGAGCAGTTCTTC. It encodes CSVVRAGGNEQFF.